This T cell receptor beta chain was identified in a study of long-term antiretroviral therapy in people with HIV (dated by TCRdb to between 2021 and 2024). For the wider study: Collection of the earliest samples took place about a decade ahead of the 2015 WHO recommendation for immediate ART, at a time when ART was typically delayed until CD4 counts fell. No cross-contamination during QIAcube processing turned up in test extractions that ran a monoclonal T-cell line alongside 33 polyclonal samples. About 35% of the 30 participants with HIV were female. This retrospective serial study examined whether starting ART and sustained HIV suppression were associated with changes in the composition and diversity of the TRB repertoire in peripheral blood. A total of 150 to 200 cryopreserved PBMC samples came from 25 to 35 adults with confirmed HIV infection and were collected serially over a mean of roughly 6 years (range 1-12). The study at large found these results: Inferences about post-ART repertoire changes are limited because no data were available on ART adherence, viral resistance or therapy changes. ART initiation was associated with a significant increase in TRB diversity, but diversity stayed significantly below transplant donor controls even after long-term ART. The samples span the years 2004 to 2017, and the ART regimens used may be less effective than current regimens. Since PBMC availability was limited, sequencing covered only the TCR beta chain, with no alpha chain pairing. Narrower CDR3 length ranges were observed in HIV repertoires than in controls, and an antigen-experienced repertoire with only a slight naive shift after ART was suggested by the network structure. Because pre-ART samples had limited cell numbers, unsorted PBMC were profiled rather than sorted CD4+ and CD8+ T cells. Expanded TRB clones identified before ART initiation dominated the repertoire at all time points, although this dominance fluctuated and declined in many PLHIV after ART.

About this clone: The specificity of this receptor is unknown. Base qualities are not recorded, but no much larger clone differs from it by a single base.

Inclusion was restricted to participants for whom at least one PBMC sample before ART initiation and at least two post-ART samples were available. Every participant with HIV received treatment in the United States of America. Before DNA extraction, cryopreserved samples of about 1-10 million PBMC were thawed and washed. At the time of the earliest PBMC sample, participants with HIV were aged between about 20 and 54 years. Per participant, PBMC samples came from 1-4 timepoints prior to ART initiation and 2-8 timepoints following ART initiation, for a median of 7 samples. For every participant, serial HIV viral load, CD4+ T-cell count, ART history and demographic data were obtained. Genomic DNA was extracted from unsorted PBMC with a Qiagen kit on a QIAcube, with processing performed in batches of 12 samples. The immunoSEQ hsTCRB v3.0 assay was used at survey level resolution to sequence the TRB variable region. A depth of roughly 40,000-55,000 T-cell genomes per sample was targeted for TRB sequencing. TRB libraries were pooled and sequenced on an Illumina MiSeq using a v3 150-cycle kit. In the authors' own workflow: Repertoire analysis ran in R within a reproducible Nextflow workflow covering QC, data transformation and analysis. LymphoSeq2, an R package for exploring AIRR-Seq data, was used to implement custom analyses. After excluding a handful of samples that yielded fewer than 5000 total TRB sequences, roughly 190 HIV repertoires remained for analysis. Among the roughly 200 retained HIV repertoires, some 60 were collected before ART initiation and 129 were collected after ART initiation. Each repertoire was downsampled to 5000 TRB nucleotide sequences, and summary statistics were averaged across 100 downsampling iterations. The analysis kept only TRB sequences whose CDR3 regions were at least seven amino acids long. Diversity was measured with a Shannon entropy-derived clonality score and the Gini coefficient. Repertoire networks linked the top 5000 CDR3 amino acid sequences whenever two sequences differed by an edit distance of one. For TRB CDR3 amino acid sequences, GLIPH2 was used to predict antigen specificity groups and MHC restriction. Known CMV, EBV, HIV or tissue antigen associations were flagged by matching CDR3 amino acid sequences against VDJdb and McPAS-TCR. Pre-ART, post-ART and control groups were compared with Wilcoxon signed-rank tests and Holm-Bonferroni correction. Not all clones reach the TCRdb copy of this immuneACCESS table, which keeps in-frame sequences only. Checked studies attribute under half of the gap to unresolved V genes and leave the rest unexplained. V and J calls and clone size follow that table, whereas D and trimming were derived from the DNA. For this sample the table gives 23,000 or so clones, of which roughly 88% were detected only once. The ten largest clones capture around 15% of the sample.

Specimen: unsorted PBMCs, collected around 4.5 years after starting antiretroviral therapy. This sequence originates from a man aged 25-45 years with HIV.

The nucleotide sequence is given as TGTGCCAGATTGGGGTTCCTAGCCAAAAACATTCAGTACTTC. It encodes CARLGFLAKNIQYF. The rearranged segments are TRBV6-1 and TRBJ2-4; too little of a D gene remains to name it. The CDR3 numbers 14 residues from cysteine through phenylalanine. Of all the DNA, just the CDR3 is kept, 42 bases in frame from base 1. CDR1 is given as MNHNS and CDR2 as SASEGT, both from the germline V gene. V is cut by 9 bases and J by 0 bases, and the space between the germline ends is 12 bases.